Sequencing of this T cell receptor (beta chain) was carried out in a study of beta chain features in type 1 diabetes. As every portion of the isolated RNA was reverse transcribed, the sequencing read expressed TCRB transcripts. Approximately 3.4 million reads, on average, came from each naive, central memory and regulatory T cell sample. Assay: immunoSEQ multiplex PCR; the TCRdb copy retains only in-frame clones and omits some. The sample has approximately 400,000 clones, over 13% seen once. The CDR3 runs 15 residues. Germline V lookup: CDR1 PRHDT, CDR2 FYEKMQ (reference sequence). With V trimmed by 5 bases and J by 1 base, 4 bases remained unmatched.

The origin of this receptor is a woman in her late teens or twenties in good health. V is TRBV13 and J is TRBJ2-7; 11 positions match TRBD2. The sample taken for sequencing was naive CD4+ T cells from blood. The CDR3 loop reads CASSLRLAGSYEQYF. The CDR3 coding sequence is TGTGCCAGCAGCCTGCGACTAGCGGGGTCCTACGAGCAGTACTTC.